The rows below give T cell receptor beta chains drawn from one sample of a study of STAT5B mutations in CD4+ large granular lymphocyte leukemia. The protocol was immunoSEQ multiplex PCR, while the TCRdb copy is restricted to in-frame clones and leaves out a portion. Counted here are more than 30,000 clones, 65% to 80% occurring once; the ten biggest clones make up approximately 2%. The sequenced sample was CD4+ T cells from blood buffy coats. The receptors originated from a human donor in good health. Each CDR3 is given with its conserved first and last residue. The D gene is left open where the match is weak. A clone size is listed for some rows: how often the clone was seen (once, few, many), or a class if it is expanded.

J | size | V | D | CDR3 | DNA
TRBJ2-3 | . | TRBV7-9 | . | CASSLNSDTQYF | TGTGCCAGCAGCTTAAACTCTGATACGCAGTATTTT
TRBJ2-5 | . | TRBV6-5 | TRBD2 | CASSKGLAETTQYF | TGTGCCAGCAGTAAGGGACTAGCGGAGACTACCCAGTACTTC
TRBJ2-3 | . | TRBV10-3 | . | CAISQDSRGQYF | TGTGCCATCAGTCAGGACAGCCGAGGGCAGTATTTT
TRBJ2-1 | once | TRBV7-2 | TRBD2 | CASSLEGTSGRFYNEQFF | TGTGCCAGCAGCTTAGAGGGGACTAGCGGGAGGTTCTACAATGAGCAGTTCTTC
TRBJ2-7 | . | TRBV27 | TRBD2 | CASRGGTRASEQYF | TGTGCCAGCCGGGGGGGGACTCGAGCTTCCGAGCAGTACTTC
TRBJ2-2 | once | TRBV19 | TRBD2 | CASRLGGLAGVGGELFF | TGTGCCAGCCGCCTAGGGGGACTAGCGGGAGTTGGCGGGGAGCTGTTTTTT
TRBJ2-7 | . | TRBV28 | TRBD1 | CASFGQGVYEQYF | TGTGCCAGCTTCGGACAGGGTGTCTACGAGCAGTACTTC
TRBJ2-7 | . | TRBV27 | TRBD2 | CASSLRNRGLAGGYEQYF | TGTGCCAGCAGTTTAAGAAATCGGGGACTAGCGGGAGGCTACGAGCAGTACTTC
TRBJ2-1 | few | TRBV18 | . | CASSPIPTGEQFF | TGTGCCAGCTCCCCGATACCCACGGGTGAGCAGTTCTTC
TRBJ1-6 | . | TRBV6-5 | . | CASSYSGPGDSPLHF | TGTGCCAGCAGTTACTCCGGCCCCGGGGACTCACCCCTCCACTTT
TRBJ2-7 | . | TRBV7-2 | . | CASSLVIGAEQYF | TGTGCCAGCAGCTTAGTAATCGGGGCCGAGCAGTACTTC
TRBJ2-7 | . | TRBV4-2 | . | CASSQDITMPYEQYF | TGTGCCAGCAGCCAAGATATAACTATGCCATACGAGCAGTACTTC
TRBJ2-1 | few | TRBV28 | TRBD2 | CASSSASGTHNEQFF | TGTGCCAGCAGTTCCGCTAGCGGAACACACAATGAGCAGTTCTTC
TRBJ1-3 | . | TRBV7-8 | TRBD1 | CASSSGQGPGAGNTIYF | TGTGCCAGCAGCTCGGGACAGGGTCCGGGGGCTGGAAACACCATATATTTT
TRBJ2-1 | . | TRBV29-1 | . | CSVERSEGLVGNEQFF | TGCAGCGTTGAAAGGAGTGAGGGGCTTGTGGGCAATGAGCAGTTCTTC
TRBJ1-4 | . | TRBV5-4 | . | CASSLGGTANEKLFF | TGTGCCAGCAGCTTGGGAGGCACGGCTAATGAAAAACTGTTTTTT
TRBJ1-4 | once | TRBV4-2 | . | CASSHPTGTATNEKLFF | TGTGCCAGCAGCCACCCGACAGGAACTGCAACTAATGAAAAACTGTTTTTT
TRBJ2-1 | . | TRBV14 | TRBD1 | CASSHPGTGRLYEQFF | TGTGCCAGCAGCCACCCCGGGACAGGCCGTTTGTATGAGCAGTTCTTC
TRBJ2-3 | . | TRBV6-1 | . | CASSEQGTDTQYF | TGTGCCAGCAGTGAACAGGGTACAGATACGCAGTATTTT
TRBJ2-7 | . | TRBV27 | . | CASSPQRRVGDHPSYEQYF | TGTGCCAGCAGTCCACAGCGACGCGTCGGGGACCACCCTTCCTACGAGCAGTACTTC
TRBJ1-1 | few | TRBV19 | . | CASSFLQGEAFF | TGTGCCAGTAGTTTCTTACAGGGAGAAGCTTTCTTT
TRBJ1-5 | few | TRBV6-4 | . | CASSDTFGDRHQHF | TGTGCCAGCAGTGACACCTTTGGGGACCGGCACCAGCATTTT
TRBJ1-2 | . | TRBV5-5 | . | CASSLEAAVYGYTF | TGTGCCAGCAGCTTGGAGGCAGCCGTCTATGGCTACACCTTC
TRBJ2-7 | . | TRBV21-1 | . | CASSKPRPIHYEQYF | TGTGCCAGCAGCAAACCGCGTCCGATTCACTACGAGCAGTACTTC